This T cell receptor beta chain is drawn from a study of T cells after yellow fever vaccination (dated by TCRdb to about 2019). Study-level background: Libraries from fractions with low cell numbers were prepared with the SMART-Seq v4 Ultra Low Input RNA kit. To track T-cell clones before and after primary and booster YFV17D yellow fever vaccination, bulk TCR alpha and beta repertoires were sequenced longitudinally. Two healthy male donors, one aged 18 to 30 and one aged 30 to 40 years, were included in the cohort. Blood samples were taken at several timepoints before and after primary and secondary immunization, and bulk PBMC replicates and cell subsets were isolated.

Trimming accounts for 6 bases at V and 5 bases at J, while the number of junction bases matched to no gene is 6. From the cysteine through the phenylalanine, the CDR3 covers 14 amino acids. Left in the record is the CDR3 DNA by itself, 42 bases read in frame from the first base. TCR cDNA was synthesized by 5'RACE template switching, which introduced a universal primer site and unique molecular identifiers. Priming of cDNA synthesis was performed from both the TCR alpha and TCR beta constant segments. Library amplification used two PCR steps, and the second PCR step added sample barcodes and sequencing adapters. Sequencing of libraries was performed on Illumina HiSeq 2500 (2x100 bp) or NovaSeq (2x150 bp). Concerning the study's data processing: MIGEC handled demultiplexing of reads and collapsing into UMI consensus sequences, while MiXCR performed V(D)J alignment. Vaccine-responding clonotypes were identified with edgeR using replicate PBMC samples, with FDR below 0.01 and a log2 fold change above 5 up to day 15 being required. Each bulk clonotype received a CD4 or CD8 identity based on whether the sequenced CD4 or CD8 repertoire contained that clonotype at higher abundance. TCRdb passed the public sequencing reads through fastp at Q25 and MiXCR, retaining productive beta sequences. Rows with a matching CDR3 protein are joined into one entry that keeps the most common DNA and genes. The V and J calls, along with clone size, are taken from TCRdb and not from the paper's own processing. In this sample the table shows approximately 510,000 distinct CDR3 sequences, 21% of which occur a single time. About 17% of the sample lies in the top ten.

This clonotype was recorded many times. Its antigen has not been determined. One base away there is no much larger clone; base qualities are not given. Read against the paper, the sample's treatment or condition label means: live attenuated yellow fever vaccine strain. At each blood-draw timepoint, two biological replicates of bulk PBMCs were collected. A standard Ficoll-Paque protocol was used to isolate PBMCs from peripheral blood. TriZol was used to extract RNA from bulk PBMCs, CD4 and CD8 fractions, and dextramer-positive and dextramer-negative fractions. Study-level results and caveats: Because only a couple of donors were included in the study, the extent to which the findings can be generalized is limited. After the booster, most of the clones that had expanded following primary vaccination were detected again (96% of CD4 and 80% to 90% of CD8), which suggests that memory was broadly maintained. The secondary T-cell response was weaker than the primary response but faster, peaking on day 5 instead of day 15. Because abundant contaminating clonotypes from the bulk population could be contained in FACS-sorted repertoires, computational filtering was required. A small fraction of clonotypes appeared in both the CD4 and CD8 compartments, likely as a result of convergent recombination.

This TCR derives from a man aged 18-30 years who received the YFV17D yellow fever vaccine. The V and J segments used are TRBV12-3 or TRBV12-4 and TRBJ2-5; TRBD2 agrees with 10 junctional bases. The material was PBMCs, obtained less than 25 days after the first yellow fever vaccination. The nucleotide sequence is given as TGTGCCAGCAGCCCAAGCGGGGGGGGGGAGACCCAGTACTTC. The encoded protein is CASSPSGGGETQYF.